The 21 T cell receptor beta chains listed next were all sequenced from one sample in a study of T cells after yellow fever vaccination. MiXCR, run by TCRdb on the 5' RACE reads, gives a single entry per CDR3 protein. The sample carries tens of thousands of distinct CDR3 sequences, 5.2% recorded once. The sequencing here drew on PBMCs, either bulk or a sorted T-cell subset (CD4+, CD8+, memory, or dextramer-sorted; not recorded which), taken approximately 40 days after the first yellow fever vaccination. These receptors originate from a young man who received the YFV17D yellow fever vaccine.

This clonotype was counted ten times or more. The chain's CDR3 is CASSPRGGQSRETQYF. In DNA form, the CDR3 reads TGTGCCAGCAGCCCCCGGGGGGGGCAAAGCAGGGAGACCCAGTACTTC. The chain recombines TRBV5-4 with TRBJ2-5; TRBD2 matches 8 bases. Losses at the gene ends were 4 bases for V and 5 bases for J; bases not matched to a gene: 13. The CDR3 loop spans 16 amino acids. Germline loops: CDR1 SGHNT, CDR2 YYREEE (reference sequence).

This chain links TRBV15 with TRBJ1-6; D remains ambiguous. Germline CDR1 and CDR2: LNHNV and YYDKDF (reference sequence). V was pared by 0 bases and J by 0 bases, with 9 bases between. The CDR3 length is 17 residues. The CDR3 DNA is TGTGCCACCAGCAGAGATCGGGCAGACTCCTATAATTCACCCCTCCACTTT. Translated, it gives CATSRDRADSYNSPLHF.

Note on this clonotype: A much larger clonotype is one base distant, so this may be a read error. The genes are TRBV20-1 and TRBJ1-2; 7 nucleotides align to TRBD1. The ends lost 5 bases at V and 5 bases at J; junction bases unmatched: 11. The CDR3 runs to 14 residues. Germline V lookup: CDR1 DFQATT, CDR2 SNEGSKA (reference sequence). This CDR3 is CSAVTGDLGYGYTF. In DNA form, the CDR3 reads TGCAGTGCTGTCACAGGGGACCTTGGGTATGGCTACACCTTC.

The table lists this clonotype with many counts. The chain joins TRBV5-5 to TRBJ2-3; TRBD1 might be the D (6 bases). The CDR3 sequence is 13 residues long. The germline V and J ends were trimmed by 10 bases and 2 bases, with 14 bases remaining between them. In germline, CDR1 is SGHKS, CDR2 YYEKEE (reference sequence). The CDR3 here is CASSDRSTDTQYF. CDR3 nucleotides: TGTGCCTCCAGTGACAGGTCCACAGATACGCAGTATTTT.

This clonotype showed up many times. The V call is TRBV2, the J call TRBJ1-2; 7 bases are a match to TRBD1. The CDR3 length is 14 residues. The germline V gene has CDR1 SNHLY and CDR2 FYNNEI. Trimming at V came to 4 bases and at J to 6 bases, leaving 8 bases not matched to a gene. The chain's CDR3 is CASSGGQPLNGYTF. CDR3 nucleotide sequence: TGTGCCAGCAGTGGGGGACAGCCCTTAAATGGCTACACCTTC. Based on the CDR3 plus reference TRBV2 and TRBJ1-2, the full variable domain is EPEVTQTPSHQVTQMGQEVILRCVPISNHLYFYWYRQILGQKVEFLVSFYNNEISEKSEIFDDQFSVERPDGSNFTLKIRSTKLEDSAMYFCASSGGQPLNGYTFGSGTRLTVV.

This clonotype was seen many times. The DNA for the CDR3 is TGTGCCAGCAGCCCCACCCCCACTAGCGGGGGCGGAGAGCAGTTCTTC. Translated: CASSPTPTSGGGEQFF. The chain employs TRBV7-2 and TRBJ2-1, with 11 positions matching TRBD2. The CDR3 length is 16 residues. The germline CDR1 and CDR2 sequences are SGHTA and FQGNSA. After removal of 5 bases from V and 10 bases from J, the junction contained 13 bases not matched to a gene.

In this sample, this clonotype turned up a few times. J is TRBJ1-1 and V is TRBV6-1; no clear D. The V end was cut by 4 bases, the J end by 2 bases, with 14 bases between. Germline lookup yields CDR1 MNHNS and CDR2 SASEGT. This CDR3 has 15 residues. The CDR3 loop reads CASSATSGSNTEAFF. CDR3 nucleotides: TGTGCCAGCAGTGCAACGTCGGGGAGCAACACTGAAGCTTTCTTT.

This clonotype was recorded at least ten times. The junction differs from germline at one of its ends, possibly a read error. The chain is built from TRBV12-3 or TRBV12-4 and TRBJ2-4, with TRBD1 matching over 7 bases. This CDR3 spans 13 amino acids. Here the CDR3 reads CASSLRMGDSADF. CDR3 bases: TGTGCCAGCAGTTTAAGGATGGGGGACAGCGCCGACTTC.

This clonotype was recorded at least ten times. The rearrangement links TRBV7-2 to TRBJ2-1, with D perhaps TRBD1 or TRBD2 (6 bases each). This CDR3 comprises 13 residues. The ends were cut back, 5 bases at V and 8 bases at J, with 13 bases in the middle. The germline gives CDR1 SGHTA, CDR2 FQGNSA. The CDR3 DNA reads TGTGCCAGCAGCCGGTCGGGGGCATATGAGCAGTTCTTC. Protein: CASSRSGAYEQFF.

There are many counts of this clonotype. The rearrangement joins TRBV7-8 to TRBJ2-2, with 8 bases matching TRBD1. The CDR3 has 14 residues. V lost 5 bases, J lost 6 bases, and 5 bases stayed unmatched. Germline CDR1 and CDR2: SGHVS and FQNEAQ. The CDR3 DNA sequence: TGTGCCAGCAGCCGAACCAGGGGGCCCGGGGAGCTGTTTTTT. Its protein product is CASSRTRGPGELFF.

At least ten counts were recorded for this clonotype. The CDR3 here is CASSEDNYEQYV. Here the CDR3 DNA reads TGTGCCAGCAGTGAAGACAACTACGAGCAGTACGTC. The rearrangement joins TRBV2 to TRBJ2-7; D uncertain. The V end lost 1 base, the J end lost 3 bases, and 4 bases lay between the germline ends. The CDR3 has 12 amino acids. Germline CDR1 SNHLY, CDR2 FYNNEI.

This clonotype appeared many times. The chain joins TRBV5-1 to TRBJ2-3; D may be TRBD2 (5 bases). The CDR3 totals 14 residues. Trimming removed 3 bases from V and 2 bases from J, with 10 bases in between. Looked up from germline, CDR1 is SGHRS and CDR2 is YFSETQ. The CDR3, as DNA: TGCGCCAGCAGCTGGACTCCTGTCACAGATACGCAGTATTTT. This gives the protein CASSWTPVTDTQYF.

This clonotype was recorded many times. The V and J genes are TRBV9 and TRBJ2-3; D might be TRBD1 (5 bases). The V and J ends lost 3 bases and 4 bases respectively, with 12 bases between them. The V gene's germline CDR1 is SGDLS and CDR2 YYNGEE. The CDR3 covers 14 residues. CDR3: CASSESGAADTQYF. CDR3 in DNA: TGTGCCAGCAGCGAGAGTGGGGCGGCAGATACGCAGTATTTT.

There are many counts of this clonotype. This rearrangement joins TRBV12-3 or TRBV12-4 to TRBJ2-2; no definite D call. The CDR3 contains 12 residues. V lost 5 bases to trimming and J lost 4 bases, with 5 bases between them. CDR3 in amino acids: CASSPLTGELFF. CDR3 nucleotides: TGTGCCAGCAGTCCCCTCACCGGGGAGCTGTTTTTT.

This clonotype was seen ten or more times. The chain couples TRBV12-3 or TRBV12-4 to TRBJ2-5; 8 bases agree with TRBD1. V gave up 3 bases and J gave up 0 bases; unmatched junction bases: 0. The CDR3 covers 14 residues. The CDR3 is CASSLGQDQETQYF. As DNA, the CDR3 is TGTGCCAGCAGTTTGGGACAGGACCAAGAGACCCAGTACTTC.

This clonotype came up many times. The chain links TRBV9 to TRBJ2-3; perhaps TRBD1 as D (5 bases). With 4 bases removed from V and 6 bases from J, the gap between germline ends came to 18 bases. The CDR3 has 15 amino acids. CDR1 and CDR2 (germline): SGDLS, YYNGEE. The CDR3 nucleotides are TGTGCCAGCAGCCCCCGCGAAGGGGTGGGGGATACGCAGTATTTT. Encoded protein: CASSPREGVGDTQYF.

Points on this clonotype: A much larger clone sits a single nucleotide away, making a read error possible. The CDR3 reads CASSWGRTGGDETQYF. In DNA, the CDR3 is TGCGCCAGCAGCTGGGGCCGGACAGGGGGCGACGAGACCCAGTACTTC. The chain has TRBV5-1 and TRBJ2-5; the match to TRBD1 covers 11 bases. Germline assignment: CDR1 SGHRS and CDR2 YFSETQ. This CDR3 is 16 amino acids long. V shed 3 bases, J shed 5 bases, and the junction held 9 bases outside the gene matches. Full variable domain (remainder filled in from reference TRBV5-1 and TRBJ2-5): KAGVTQTPRYLIKTRGQQVTLSCSPISGHRSVSWYQQTPGQGLQFLFEYFSETQRNKGNFPGRFSGRQFSNSRSEMNVSTLELGDSALYLCASSWGRTGGDETQYFGPGTRLLVL.

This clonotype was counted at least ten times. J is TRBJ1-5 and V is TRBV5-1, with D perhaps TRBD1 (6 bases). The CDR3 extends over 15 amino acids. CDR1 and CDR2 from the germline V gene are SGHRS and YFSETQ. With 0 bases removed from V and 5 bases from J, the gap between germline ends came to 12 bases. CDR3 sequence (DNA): TGCGCCAGCAGCTTGGAGGGGCAGGGGTATCAGCCCCAGCATTTT. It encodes CASSLEGQGYQPQHF.

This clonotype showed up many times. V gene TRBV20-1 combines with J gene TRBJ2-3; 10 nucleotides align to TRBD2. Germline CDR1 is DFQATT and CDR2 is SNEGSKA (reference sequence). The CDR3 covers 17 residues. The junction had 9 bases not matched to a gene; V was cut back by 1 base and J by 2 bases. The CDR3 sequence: CSARGGSGGRYTDTQYF. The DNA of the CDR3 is TGCAGTGCTAGAGGGGGTAGCGGGGGGCGTTACACAGATACGCAGTATTTT.

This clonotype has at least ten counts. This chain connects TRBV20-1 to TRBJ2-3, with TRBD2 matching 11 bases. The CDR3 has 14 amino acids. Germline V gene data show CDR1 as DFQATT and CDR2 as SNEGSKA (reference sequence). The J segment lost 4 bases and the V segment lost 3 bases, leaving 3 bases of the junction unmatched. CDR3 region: CSASDSGGADTQYF. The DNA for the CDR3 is TGCAGTGCTAGTGATAGCGGGGGGGCAGATACGCAGTATTTT.

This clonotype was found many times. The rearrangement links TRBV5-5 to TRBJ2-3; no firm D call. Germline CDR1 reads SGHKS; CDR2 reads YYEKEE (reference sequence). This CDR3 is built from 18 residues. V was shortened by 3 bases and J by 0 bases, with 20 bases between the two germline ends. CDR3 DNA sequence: TGTGCCAGCAGCTCGCGACTGGACGCGCCCCCTAGCACAGATACGCAGTATTTT. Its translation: CASSSRLDAPPSTDTQYF.